Each of the 7 T cell receptor beta chains below was sequenced from the same sample in a study of blood T cell repertoires in COVID-19. Produced via immunoSEQ multiplex PCR; TCRdb's table is partial and in-frame only. The sample has hundreds of thousands of clones, about nine tenths seen once. The sequenced material came from peripheral blood. These receptors all stem from a woman in her twenties or thirties with COVID-19, enrolled during active disease.

This chain links TRBV5-1 with TRBJ2-5; TRBD2 matches at 8 bases. J lost 3 bases, V lost 4 bases, and 8 bases had no gene match. The germline gives CDR1 SGHRS, CDR2 YFSETQ. This CDR3 spans 15 amino acids. The CDR3 reads CASSPGLAKEETQYF. CDR3 coding DNA: TGCGCCAGCAGCCCCGGACTAGCCAAGGAAGAGACCCAGTACTTC.

The rearrangement uses TRBV6-6 and TRBJ2-3; 8 bases agree with TRBD1. CDR1 is MNHNY and CDR2 is SVGAGI in the germline V gene (reference sequence). CDR3 size: 16 residues. V trimming: 6 bases; J trimming: 3 bases; junction bases outside the gene matches: 11. CDR3 coding DNA: TGTGCCAGCAGGGACAGGGCCGGTTCATCGACAGATACGCAGTATTTT. It is translated as CASRDRAGSSTDTQYF.

This clone was observed once. The rearrangement links TRBV19 to TRBJ2-1; unclear D gene. Per the germline V gene, CDR1 is LNHDA and CDR2 is SQIVND (reference sequence). There are 13 residues in the CDR3. V lost 3 bases, J lost 6 bases, and 9 bases lay in between. DNA of the CDR3: TGTGCCAGTAGTATTACCCAGCGCAATGAGCAGTTCTTC. Amino acid sequence: CASSITQRNEQFF.

The chain is built from TRBV19 and TRBJ1-1; D uncertain. The CDR3 length is 12 residues. The V and J ends lost 8 bases and 2 bases respectively, with 9 bases between them. Germline CDR1 reads LNHDA; CDR2 reads SQIVND (reference sequence). CDR3 protein: CASSFLNTEAFF. As DNA, the CDR3 is TGTGCCAGTTCCTTTTTAAACACTGAAGCTTTCTTT.

The chain uses TRBV7-2 and TRBJ1-1; unclear D gene. The CDR3 loop spans 13 amino acids. Per germline, CDR1 SGHTA and CDR2 FQGNSA. V gave up 3 bases and J gave up 5 bases, with 10 bases separating them. CDR3 region: CASSFGGWTEAFF. CDR3 nucleotide sequence: TGTGCCAGCAGCTTTGGAGGGTGGACTGAAGCTTTCTTT.

This clone has just one count. This chain joins TRBV3-1 (or the pseudogene TRBV3-2) and TRBJ2-1; 12 bases are a match to TRBD2. Germline lookup yields CDR1 LGHDT and CDR2 YNNKEL (reference sequence). J was trimmed by 9 bases and V by 1 base; bases with no gene match: 4. The CDR3 contains 15 residues. CDR3 amino acids: CASSQGLAGVTEQFF. CDR3 nucleotides: TGTGCCAGCAGCCAAGGACTAGCGGGAGTGACTGAGCAGTTCTTC.

The V call is TRBV28, the J call TRBJ1-2; no firm D call. The CDR3 has 11 residues. Trimming left V 7 bases short and J 6 bases short, with 9 bases between. Germline CDR1 and CDR2: MDHEN and SYDVKM. CDR3 protein: CASIAGHGYTF. The CDR3 DNA reads as TGTGCCAGCATTGCGGGCCATGGCTACACCTTC.